Included here is one TCR beta chain sequence, with context. As yet, its antigen is unknown. Expressed TCRB transcripts were sequenced after all isolated RNA was converted to cDNA. Sequencing used immunoSEQ multiplex PCR; TCRdb keeps in-frame clones, though not all of them. The repertoire consists of hundreds of thousands of clones, with approximately 10% occurring once and the leading ten covering 0.035% to 0.05%. The source of the sample is a study of beta chain features in type 1 diabetes. Whole-study results and caveats: In patients and controls equally, PCR might favor templates that are shorter. For patients, the naive, central memory and Treg TCRB repertoires appeared more alike than for healthy donors. When cDNA is sequenced, cells with high TCR expression could be over-represented.

The germline CDR1 and CDR2 sequences are SGHTA and FQGTGA. This CDR3 is built from 14 residues. V shed 0 bases, J shed 3 bases, and the junction held 2 bases outside the gene matches. This receptor was obtained from a woman between 18 and 29 years old in good health. The genes are TRBV7-3 and TRBJ2-7; the match to TRBD1 covers 7 bases. The sample consisted of naive CD4+ T cells from blood. DNA for the CDR3: TGTGCCAGCAGCTTAACCCGGGACAGCTACGAGCAGTACTTC. This translates into CASSLTRDSYEQYF.